Each of the 14 T cell receptor beta chains below was sequenced from the same sample in a study of blood T cell repertoires in COVID-19. Using immunoSEQ multiplex PCR, the repertoire was profiled, and TCRdb retains in-frame clones only, with some absent. The table has about 240,000 clones, about 80% seen once. The specimen sequenced was peripheral blood. These receptors came from an elderly woman with acute or convalescent COVID-19.

This chain uses TRBV6-2 or TRBV6-3 with TRBJ2-2; D gene unclear. The CDR3 extends over 17 amino acids. Trimming removed 0 bases from V and 5 bases from J, with 16 bases in between. Looked up from germline, CDR1 is MNHEY and CDR2 is SVGEGT. Here the CDR3 DNA reads TGTGCCAGCAGTTACTCAGTCAGGATCGTCTGGACCGGGGAGCTGTTTTTT. It specifies CASSYSVRIVWTGELFF.

The rearrangement uses TRBV7-2 and TRBJ2-3, with 14 bases aligning to TRBD2. The CDR3 runs 17 residues. Germline values: CDR1 SGHTA, CDR2 FQGNSA. Trimming removed 1 base from V and 4 bases from J; junction bases left unmatched: 4. The CDR3 DNA reads as TGTGCCAGCAGCTTAGAGGGACTAGCGGGGGTCTCAGATACGCAGTATTTT. Translating gives CASSLEGLAGVSDTQYF.

The chain links TRBV30 to TRBJ2-7; tentatively, D is TRBD2 (5 bases). Germline V CDR1 and CDR2: GTSNPN, SVGIG (reference sequence). Trimming left V 3 bases short and J 7 bases short, with 16 bases between. This CDR3 comprises 13 residues. The CDR3 region is CAWSALRGREQYF. The CDR3 coding sequence is TGTGCCTGGAGCGCGCTTCGGGGTCGTGAGCAGTACTTC. Variable domain in full (rest from reference TRBV30 and TRBJ2-7): SQTIHQWPATLVQPVGSPLSLECTVEGTSNPNLYWYRQAAGRGLQLLFYSVGIGQISSEVPQNLSASRPQDRQFILSSKKLLLSDSGFYLCAWSALRGREQYFGPGTRLTVT.

This clone was observed once. This chain joins TRBV5-1 and TRBJ1-3; D is ambiguous. Germline V gene sequence: CDR1 SGHRS, CDR2 YFSETQ. The CDR3 runs 14 residues. Trimming removed 3 bases from V and 1 base from J, with 8 bases in between. The CDR3 DNA follows: TGCGCCAGCAGCTGGGAGGATTCTGGAAACACCATATATTTT. This sequence encodes CASSWEDSGNTIYF.

This clone was counted a single time. The chain is built from TRBV9 and TRBJ2-3, with D possibly TRBD2 on 6 matching bases. The ends were cut back, 0 bases at V and 7 bases at J, with 15 bases in the middle. This CDR3 is built from 15 residues. From germline, CDR1 is SGDLS and CDR2 YYNGEE. The CDR3 spells CASSVAGGGPNTQYF. CDR3 bases: TGTGCCAGCAGCGTAGCTGGTGGAGGGCCTAATACGCAGTATTTT.

V and J are TRBV6-4 and TRBJ1-6, with D possibly being TRBD1 (6 bases). This CDR3 has 15 residues. Trimming removed 4 bases at V and 6 bases at J, with 13 bases between. Per the germline V gene, CDR1 is MRHNA and CDR2 is SNTAGT. CDR3 nucleotide sequence: TGTGCCAGCAGTGCAGCGACAGGACTTAATTCACCCCTCCACTTT. Protein product: CASSAATGLNSPLHF.

The V call is TRBV5-6, the J call TRBJ2-3; 13 nucleotides line up with TRBD2. Germline values: CDR1 SGHDT, CDR2 YYEEEE. Losses at the gene ends were 4 bases for V and 2 bases for J; bases not matched to a gene: 4. The length of the CDR3 is 16 residues. CDR3 sequence reads: CASSPTSGGFTDTQYF. CDR3 sequence (DNA): TGTGCCAGCAGCCCGACTAGCGGGGGGTTCACAGATACGCAGTATTTT.

This clone was counted ten times or more. The rearrangement links TRBV5-6 to TRBJ1-1; D may be TRBD1 (5 bases). The CDR3 is 14 amino acids. CDR1 is SGHDT, CDR2 YYEEEE, per germline. Deletions cut 4 bases from V and 6 bases from J, with 16 bases between. In DNA, the CDR3 is TGTGCCAGCAGCCCGCGTAGCAGGGAGGCTGAAGCTTTCTTT. The encoded protein is CASSPRSREAEAFF.

The gene calls are TRBV2 and TRBJ2-4; D uncertain. The CDR3 length is 11 residues. Germline loops: CDR1 SNHLY, CDR2 FYNNEI. V lost 4 bases and J lost 7, with 5 bases in between. CDR3 coding DNA: TGTGCCAGCAGTGTAATGAACATTCAGTACTTC. Encoded protein: CASSVMNIQYF.

A single count supports this clone. This chain uses TRBV3-1 (or the pseudogene TRBV3-2) with TRBJ1-5; no firm D call. Per germline, CDR1 LGHDT and CDR2 YNNKEL (reference sequence). V was trimmed by 0 bases and J by 4 bases, leaving 10 bases between them. The CDR3 consists of 15 residues. The CDR3 DNA is TGTGCCAGCAGCCAAGATTTGGCCTTAAATCAGCCCCAGCATTTT. Translated, it gives CASSQDLALNQPQHF.

This clone was counted once. The J gene is TRBJ1-3, the V gene TRBV19, with 9 bases fitting TRBD1. J lost 4 bases, V lost 4 bases, and 2 bases had no gene match. The CDR3 totals 14 residues. The germline gives CDR1 LNHDA, CDR2 SQIVND (reference sequence). The CDR3 sequence is CASSTGQGGNTIYF. The CDR3 DNA follows: TGTGCCAGTAGTACGGGACAGGGAGGAAACACCATATATTTT.

The chain recombines TRBV9 with TRBJ2-1; 12 bases line up with TRBD2. There are 15 residues in the CDR3. Germline V gene lookup returns CDR1 SGDLS and CDR2 YYNGEE. V gave up 4 bases and J gave up 7 bases; unmatched junction bases: 6. Written as DNA, the CDR3 is TGTGCCAGCAGCCAACTAGCGGGGGGCTGGAATGAGCAGTTCTTC. Amino acids: CASSQLAGGWNEQFF.

V is TRBV20-1 and J is TRBJ1-2; D is perhaps TRBD1 (6 bases). Trimming cost V 6 bases and J 5 bases, with 7 bases left between them. This CDR3 region has 10 residues. CDR1 is DFQATT and CDR2 is SNEGSKA in the germline V gene (reference sequence). CDR3 sequence (DNA): TGCAGTGCCGGACAGTATGGCTACACCTTC. Protein product: CSAGQYGYTF.

The CDR3 DNA reads TGCGCCAGCAGTTCCGACGGGAACTATGGCTACACCTTC. This sequence encodes CASSSDGNYGYTF. The gene calls are TRBV4-1 and TRBJ1-2, with D hard to call. The CDR3 consists of 13 residues. Germline assignment: CDR1 MGHRA and CDR2 YSYEKL. V shed 6 bases and J shed 2 bases, with 10 bases lying between them.